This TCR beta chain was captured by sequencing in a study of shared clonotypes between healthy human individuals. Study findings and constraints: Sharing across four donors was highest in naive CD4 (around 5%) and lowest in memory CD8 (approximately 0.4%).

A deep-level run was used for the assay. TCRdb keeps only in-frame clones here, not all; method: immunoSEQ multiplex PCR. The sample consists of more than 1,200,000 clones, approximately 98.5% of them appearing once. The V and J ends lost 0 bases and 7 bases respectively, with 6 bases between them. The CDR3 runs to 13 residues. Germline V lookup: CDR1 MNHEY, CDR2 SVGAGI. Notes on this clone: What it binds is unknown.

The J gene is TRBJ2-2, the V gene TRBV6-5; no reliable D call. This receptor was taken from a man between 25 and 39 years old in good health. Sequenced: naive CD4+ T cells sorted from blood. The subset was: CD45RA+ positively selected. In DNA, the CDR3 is TGTGCCAGCAGTTACTCCTTTATCGGGGAGCTGTTTTTT. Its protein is CASSYSFIGELFF.